The clone carrying this TCR beta chain came up a few times. Here immunoSEQ multiplex PCR was the method, and the copy in TCRdb shows in-frame clones only, minus some. The sample gives about 250,000 clones, approximately 90% of which show up once; about 2.7% is in the top ten. This CDR3 is 15 amino acids long. This sample is drawn from a study of Ad26.COV2.S vaccination and SARS-CoV-2 variants. Overall study context: Once, or twice with 56 days between doses, Ad26.COV2.S was given intramuscularly.

As to treatment: some 20 received Ad26.COV2.S at low or high dose, single or two shots; five or six received placebo; per-sample allocation not given. The study sampled participants on day 63 after the first vaccine or placebo injection. This receptor was identified in a person between 18 and 65 years old who received the Ad26.COV2.S COVID-19 vaccine or a placebo. This chain uses TRBV21-1 with TRBJ1-4. TRBV21-1 is described as a pseudogene. Sequences were derived from peripheral blood, sampled in a trial of Ad26.COV2.S vaccine versus placebo. CDR3 coding DNA: TGTGCCAGCAGCAAACTCCGGGGGCGAAGAGAAAAACTGTTTTTT. Its translation: CASSKLRGRREKLFF.